This T cell receptor beta chain stems from a study of long-term antiretroviral therapy in people with HIV. Study at large: In the earliest collections, sampling predates the 2015 immediate-ART recommendation by about a decade.

This CDR3 contains 15 residues. V shed 0 bases and J shed 1 base, with 10 bases lying between them. CDR1 LGHNA and CDR2 YSLEER come from the germline V gene. Running of the v3.0 immunoSEQ assay took place at survey level. The protocol was immunoSEQ multiplex PCR, while the TCRdb copy is restricted to in-frame clones and leaves out a portion. This sample has around 18,000 clones, with 79% found just once. For this clone: What it binds is unknown.

Study findings and constraints: Clones that expanded before ART (that is, prior to treatment) dominated the repertoire at all time points. HIV repertoires had narrower CDR3 length ranges than controls. The study collected blood between the mid-2000s and the late 2010s, possibly under older ART regimens.

This TCR was sampled from a man aged 18 to 35 with HIV. The chain links TRBV4-3 to TRBJ2-7, with D possibly being TRBD2 (5 bases). Source: unsorted PBMCs, taken at the start of antiretroviral therapy, before treatment. The CDR3 DNA follows: TGCGCCAGCAGCCAAGAAAGGACGGGATCCTACGAGCAGTACTTC. This sequence encodes CASSQERTGSYEQYF.